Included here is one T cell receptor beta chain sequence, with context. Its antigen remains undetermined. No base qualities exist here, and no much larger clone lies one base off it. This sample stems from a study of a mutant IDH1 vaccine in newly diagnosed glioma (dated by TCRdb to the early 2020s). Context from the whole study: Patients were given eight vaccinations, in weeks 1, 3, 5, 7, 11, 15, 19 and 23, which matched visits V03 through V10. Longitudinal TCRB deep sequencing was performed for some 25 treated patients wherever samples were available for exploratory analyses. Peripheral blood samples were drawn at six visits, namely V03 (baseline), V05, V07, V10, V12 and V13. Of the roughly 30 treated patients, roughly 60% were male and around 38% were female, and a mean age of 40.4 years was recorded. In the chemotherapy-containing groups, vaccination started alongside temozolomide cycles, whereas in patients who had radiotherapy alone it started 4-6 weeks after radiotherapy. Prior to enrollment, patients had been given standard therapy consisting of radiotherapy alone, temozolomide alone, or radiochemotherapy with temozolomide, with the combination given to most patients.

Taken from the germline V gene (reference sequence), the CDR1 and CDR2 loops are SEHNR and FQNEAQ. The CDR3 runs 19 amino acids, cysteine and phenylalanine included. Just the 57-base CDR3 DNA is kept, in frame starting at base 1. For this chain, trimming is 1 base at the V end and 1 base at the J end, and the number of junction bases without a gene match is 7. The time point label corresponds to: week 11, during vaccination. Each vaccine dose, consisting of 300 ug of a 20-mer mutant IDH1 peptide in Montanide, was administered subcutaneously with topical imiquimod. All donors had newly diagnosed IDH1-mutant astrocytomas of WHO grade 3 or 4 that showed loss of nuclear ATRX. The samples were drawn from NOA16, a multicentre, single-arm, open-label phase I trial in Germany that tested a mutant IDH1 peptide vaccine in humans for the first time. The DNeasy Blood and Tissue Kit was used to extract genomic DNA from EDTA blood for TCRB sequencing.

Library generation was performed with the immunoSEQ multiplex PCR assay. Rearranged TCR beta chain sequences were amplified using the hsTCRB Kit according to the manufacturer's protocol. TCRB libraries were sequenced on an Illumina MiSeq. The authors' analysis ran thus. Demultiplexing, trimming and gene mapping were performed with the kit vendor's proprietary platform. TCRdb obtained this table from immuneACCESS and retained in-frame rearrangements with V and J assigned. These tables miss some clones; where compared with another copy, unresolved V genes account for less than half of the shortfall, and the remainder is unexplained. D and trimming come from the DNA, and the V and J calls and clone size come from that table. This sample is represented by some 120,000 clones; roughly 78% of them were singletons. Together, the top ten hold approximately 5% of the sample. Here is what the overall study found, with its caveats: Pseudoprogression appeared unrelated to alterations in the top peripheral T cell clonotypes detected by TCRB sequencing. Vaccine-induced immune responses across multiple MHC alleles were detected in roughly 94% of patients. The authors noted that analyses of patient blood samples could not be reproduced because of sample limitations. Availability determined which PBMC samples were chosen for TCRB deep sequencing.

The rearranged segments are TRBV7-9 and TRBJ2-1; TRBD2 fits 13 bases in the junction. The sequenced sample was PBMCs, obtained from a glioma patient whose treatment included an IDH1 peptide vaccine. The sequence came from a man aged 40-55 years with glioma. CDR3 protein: CASSLVRLAGGNSYNEQFF. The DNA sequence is TGTGCCAGCAGCTTAGTCAGACTAGCGGGAGGAAATTCCTACAATGAGCAGTTCTTC.